The rows below give T cell receptor beta chains drawn from one sample of a study of response to subunit inactivated influenza vaccine. TCRdb used MiXCR to reprocess the RT-PCR reads, holding one entry per CDR3 protein. The sample lists roughly 620,000 distinct CDR3 sequences, roughly 10% occurring once. This same sample was also taken into another study, of T cells expressing NK-cell markers.

Sequences were derived from PBMCs from blood, sampled on the day of vaccination. These receptors came from a man in his fifties who received an inactivated influenza vaccine. CDR3s leave out the opening cysteine and the closing phenylalanine or tryptophan.

ASSLVGSVPTDTQY	TRBV7-2	TRBJ2-3
ASANRGQGIYNEQF	TRBV12-3/TRBV12-4	TRBJ2-1
ASRFSDRAAGELF	TRBV7-9	TRBJ2-2
ASSLLRNQPQH	TRBV28	TRBJ1-5
SARDSARYNEQF	TRBV20-1	TRBJ2-1
ASSSRGGPRNEQF	TRBV5-6	TRBJ2-1
ASSLSLGGMSYEQY	TRBV28	TRBJ2-7
SAPSAGGRYEQY	TRBV20-1	TRBJ2-7
ATSSRTGGAGTQY	TRBV15	TRBJ2-5
ASSHGQTNTGELF	TRBV4-3	TRBJ2-2
ASSFIRAGGRNEQF	TRBV11-2	TRBJ2-1
AWSVEWGGPSGANVLT	TRBV30	TRBJ2-6
ASSSQGTHDEKLF	TRBV4-1	TRBJ1-4
ASSPGLRRDTQY	TRBV19	TRBJ2-3
ASSWYGDEQF	TRBV12-3/TRBV12-4	TRBJ2-1
ASSIGRAGGEQF	TRBV12-3/TRBV12-4	TRBJ2-1
AIRRDSSEKLF	TRBV10-3	TRBJ1-4
SAPDPRIGNNEQF	TRBV20-1	TRBJ2-1
AISRDFARTYEQY	TRBV10-3	TRBJ2-7
ASSLALDRVNTEAF	TRBV5-1	TRBJ1-1
ASSYSPGFDTTDTQY	TRBV6-2/TRBV6-3	TRBJ2-3
SASSQGLNSNQPQH	TRBV20-1	TRBJ1-5
SATVGTVTDTQY	TRBV20-1	TRBJ2-3
ASSETGYEQY	TRBV10-1	TRBJ2-7
SAPVGGRETQY	TRBV20-1	TRBJ2-5
ASSKGKRLAGAEQETQY	TRBV21-1	TRBJ2-5
ASSRALTANTEAF	TRBV5-1	TRBJ1-1
ASSAYRDSETQY	TRBV7-9	TRBJ2-5
SARDLGTEEF	TRBV20-1	TRBJ2-1
ASSFYPDTQY	TRBV7-9	TRBJ2-3
ASRLESYQETQY	TRBV5-1	TRBJ2-5
ASGSGNQGVETQY	TRBV2	TRBJ2-5
SAPDRVTEAF	TRBV20-1	TRBJ1-1
ASSNTGHPTATQH	TRBV7-2	TRBJ1-5
ASSLMSDSNQPQH	TRBV12-3/TRBV12-4	TRBJ1-5
SVHFEGRKNTEAF	TRBV29-1	TRBJ1-1
ASSSAGLAGDHEQF	TRBV28	TRBJ2-1
ASSYSKELAKNIQY	TRBV6-2/TRBV6-3	TRBJ2-4
ASSLEGVWSEQY	TRBV7-9	TRBJ2-7
ASSSWASQRNSNQPQH	TRBV7-7	TRBJ1-5
ASTLLAGVMTDTQY	TRBV5-1	TRBJ2-3
ASSLAEESPLH	TRBV5-1	TRBJ1-6
ASSITGGTGANVLT	TRBV3-1	TRBJ2-6
ASSQGTGDSGELF	TRBV4-2	TRBJ2-2
ACSQGDYGYT	TRBV30	TRBJ1-2
SARPGQGRNSPLH	TRBV20-1	TRBJ1-6
ASSPRGRPYEQY	TRBV18	TRBJ2-7
ASKPSSGSGELF	TRBV5-1	TRBJ2-2
ASSLETAGNNSPLH	TRBV11-2	TRBJ1-6
ASSYDGGYGNQPQH	TRBV2	TRBJ1-5
SARDLVREQY	TRBV20-1	TRBJ2-7
ASSSRQGAWGEKLF	TRBV28	TRBJ1-4
ASSLHGNRVATEAF	TRBV7-2	TRBJ1-1
ASSLHRVSSYNEQF	TRBV6-2/TRBV6-3	TRBJ2-1
ASSQVLHERETQY	TRBV4-1	TRBJ2-5
ASSVADSGRETQY	TRBV9	TRBJ2-5
ASSQDRDSTFYGYT	TRBV4-1	TRBJ1-2
ASSLLGQGRMQY	TRBV7-2	TRBJ2-7
ASSLGPSTGKETQY	TRBV5-1	TRBJ2-5
ASSLVAGVAYNEQF	TRBV5-1	TRBJ2-1